Below are 15 T cell receptor beta chains sequenced from a single sample in a study of PD-1 blockade in mismatch repair-deficient tumors. Assay used: immunoSEQ multiplex PCR; TCRdb lists only in-frame clones, some missing. In the table there are some 84,000 clones, 81% of which are singletons. The specimen comprised peripheral blood, sampled 12 weeks after starting pembrolizumab. The receptors here all came from an adult with mismatch repair-deficient cancer.

The rearrangement joins TRBV6-1 to TRBJ1-5; perhaps TRBD1 as D (6 bases). CDR3 length: 15 residues. Per the germline V gene, CDR1 is MNHNS and CDR2 is SASEGT. The ends were cut back, 7 bases at V and 3 bases at J, with 16 bases in the middle. CDR3 bases: TGTGCCAGCACCTCAAGGTGGGGGCTCAATCAGCCCCAGCATTTT. Translation: CASTSRWGLNQPQHF.

The rearrangement joins TRBV5-1 to TRBJ2-7; D not resolved. Germline V lookup: CDR1 SGHRS, CDR2 YFSETQ. This CDR3 is built from 16 residues. Trimming cost V 0 bases and J 1 base, with 14 bases left between them. CDR3 residues: CASSLEGPPNSYEQYF. CDR3 nucleotides: TGCGCCAGCAGCTTGGAAGGCCCCCCCAATTCCTACGAGCAGTACTTC.

V usage is TRBV5-1 and J usage is TRBJ2-1, with 12 positions matching TRBD2. CDR1 and CDR2 from the germline V gene are SGHRS and YFSETQ. The CDR3 spans 18 residues. The V gene end was trimmed by 2 bases and the J gene end by 3 bases; junction bases not matched to a gene: 9. The chain's CDR3 is CASSFPEGTSGLYNEQFF. DNA of the CDR3: TGCGCCAGCAGCTTCCCCGAAGGGACTAGCGGGCTCTACAATGAGCAGTTCTTC. The whole variable domain, filled in from reference TRBV5-1 and TRBJ2-1, reads KAGVTQTPRYLIKTRGQQVTLSCSPISGHRSVSWYQQTPGQGLQFLFEYFSETQRNKGNFPGRFSGRQFSNSRSEMNVSTLELGDSALYLCASSFPEGTSGLYNEQFFGPGTRLTVL.

CDR3 loop: CASSEAGAQETQYF. The CDR3 bases are TGTGCCAGCAGTGAAGCGGGCGCACAAGAGACCCAGTACTTC. This chain uses TRBV6-1 with TRBJ2-5; D uncertain. The length of the CDR3 is 14 residues. Germline V gene lookup returns CDR1 MNHNS and CDR2 SASEGT. V was trimmed by 0 bases and J by 2 bases, leaving 7 bases between them.

This clone was detected only a few times. This chain joins TRBV5-1 and TRBJ1-2; D uncertain. Trimming pared 0 bases from V and 4 bases from J, leaving 10 bases between. This CDR3 is 14 amino acids long. Germline CDR1 reads SGHRS; CDR2 reads YFSETQ. The CDR3: CASSLAVLGYGYTF. The CDR3 bases are TGCGCCAGCAGCTTGGCGGTGCTAGGCTATGGCTACACCTTC.

This clone was seen a few times. The chain uses TRBV5-8 and TRBJ1-4; unclear D gene. The CDR3 consists of 11 residues. Germline V gene lookup returns CDR1 SGHTS and CDR2 YDEGEE. V was shortened by 0 bases and J by 10 bases, with 4 bases between the two germline ends. CDR3 bases: TGTGCCAGCAGCTTGGCCGGAAAACTGTTTTTT. Protein: CASSLAGKLFF.

This clone was found once. The chain has TRBV7-2 and TRBJ2-5, with a weak D call TRBD2 (6 bases). The DNA end is a closer match to TRBJ2-7, so the J assignment may be wrong. This CDR3 spans 15 amino acids. The germline V gene has CDR1 SGHTA and CDR2 FQGNSA. Written as DNA, the CDR3 is TGTGCCAGCAGCTTAGCGTTAGGAGGGAGGAACGAGCAGTACTTC. Translated: CASSLALGGRNEQYF.

This chain connects TRBV27 to TRBJ1-5, with unresolved D. This CDR3 is 15 amino acids long. Germline V gives CDR1 MNHEY, CDR2 SMNVEV (reference sequence). Trimming left V 3 bases short and J 0 bases short, with 9 bases between. Here the CDR3 DNA reads TGTGCCAGCAGTTTCCCGGGGAATAGCAATCAGCCCCAGCATTTT. Translated, it gives CASSFPGNSNQPQHF.

The V and J genes are TRBV18 and TRBJ1-2; perhaps TRBD1 as D (5 bases). V was shortened by 5 bases and J by 7 bases, with 17 bases between the two germline ends. The CDR3 is 14 residues long. Germline CDR1 and CDR2: KGHSH and LQKENI. This CDR3 is CASSERQGEGGYTF. CDR3 nucleotide sequence: TGTGCCAGCTCAGAACGCCAGGGAGAGGGTGGCTACACCTTC. Full variable domain (remainder filled in from reference TRBV18 and TRBJ1-2): NAGVMQNPRHLVRRRGQEARLRCSPMKGHSHVYWYRQLPEEGLKFMVYLQKENIIDESGMPKERFSAEFPKEGPSILRIQQVVRGDSAAYFCASSERQGEGGYTFGSGTRLTVV.

This clone was seen ten or more times. This rearrangement joins TRBV13 to TRBJ2-7, with D hard to call. CDR3 length: 12 residues. Germline CDR1 PRHDT, CDR2 FYEKMQ (reference sequence). V lost 0 bases to trimming and J lost 5 bases, with 5 bases between them. Here the CDR3 reads CASSLGENEQYF. CDR3 in DNA: TGTGCCAGCAGCTTAGGTGAGAACGAGCAGTACTTC.

DNA for the CDR3: TGTGCCAGCAGCTGGGGGGCGCAGACTGAAGCTTTCTTT. Amino acids: CASSWGAQTEAFF. The J gene is TRBJ1-1, the V gene TRBV9, with D perhaps matching TRBD1 (6 bases). Germline V lookup: CDR1 SGDLS, CDR2 YYNGEE. Trimming shortened V by 4 bases and J by 5 bases, and 12 bases separated the two germline ends. The CDR3 is made up of 13 amino acids.

In its sample, this clone was seen once. This chain links TRBV6-4 with TRBJ2-5; D is unclear. The germline V gene has CDR1 MRHNA and CDR2 SNTAGT. This CDR3 is built from 15 residues. Trimming cost V 0 bases and J 6 bases, with 14 bases left between them. CDR3 sequence (DNA): TGTGCCAGCAGTGACTCGATGGATCTCTTTCAGACCCAGTACTTC. The encoded protein is CASSDSMDLFQTQYF.

The J gene is TRBJ2-7, the V gene TRBV30; D might be TRBD1 (5 bases). The CDR3 loop spans 13 amino acids. Germline V gene lookup returns CDR1 GTSNPN and CDR2 SVGIG (reference sequence). Between the trimmed V and J ends, which lost 1 base and 2 bases, there was a span of 9 bases. The CDR3 spells CAWSGKGTYEQYF. For the CDR3, the DNA is TGTGCCTGGAGTGGGAAGGGGACCTACGAGCAGTACTTC.

This clone is a singleton in its sample. V and J are TRBV21-1 and TRBJ1-3. TRBV21-1 is a listed pseudogene. The CDR3 contains 16 residues. This CDR3 reads CASSRGGDSSGNTIYF. CDR3 nucleotides: TGTGCCAGCAGCAGGGGGGGGGACAGCTCTGGAAACACCATATATTTT.

The chain combines TRBV30 with TRBJ2-3; D possibly corresponds to TRBD2 (5 bases). This CDR3 contains 14 residues. V gave up 0 bases and J gave up 3 bases, with 10 bases separating them. Germline-derived CDR1 and CDR2 are GTSNPN and SVGIG (reference sequence). CDR3: CAWSVPGMTDTQYF. The CDR3 DNA reads TGTGCCTGGAGTGTACCGGGGATGACAGATACGCAGTATTTT.